Below, 17 T cell receptor beta chains from the same sample are listed, as sequenced in a study of blood T cell repertoires in COVID-19. Sequencing was performed with immunoSEQ multiplex PCR; in TCRdb, only in-frame clones are kept and a portion is missing. The sample contains fewer than 150,000 clones, over 75% of which appear only once. Sequenced input: peripheral blood. The receptors were gathered from a woman in her sixties or seventies who had recovered from COVID-19.

This rearrangement joins TRBV11-1 to TRBJ1-1, with D maybe TRBD1 (6 bases). The CDR3 contains 15 residues. Trimming left V 5 bases short and J 4 bases short, with 17 bases between. CDR1 SGHAT and CDR2 FQDESV come from the germline V gene (reference sequence). CDR3 sequence (DNA): TGTGCCAGCAGCCGCCCGGAACAGGGCACCACTGAAGCTTTCTTT. This codes for CASSRPEQGTTEAFF.

V gene TRBV14 combines with J gene TRBJ2-2; D gene unclear. V was pared by 0 bases and J by 0 bases, with 17 bases between. The CDR3 consists of 19 residues. CDR1 and CDR2 (germline): SGHDN, FVKESK. CDR3 loop: CASSQDVMGRWTNTGELFF. The CDR3 DNA reads TGTGCCAGCAGCCAAGACGTAATGGGCAGGTGGACGAACACCGGGGAGCTGTTTTTT.

The chain recombines TRBV10-3 with TRBJ1-1; a weak D match, TRBD1 (5 bases). V was clipped by 6 bases and J by 5 bases, with 16 bases between them. The germline V gene encodes CDR1 ENHRY and CDR2 SYGVKD. This CDR3 is built from 14 residues. CDR3 DNA: TGTGCCATCAGGCTTTCGGGAGAGGGGACTGAAGCTTTCTTT. It yields the protein CAIRLSGEGTEAFF.

V and J are TRBV28 and TRBJ1-2; TRBD1 agrees at 7 bases. CDR3 length: 16 amino acids. The J segment lost 7 bases and the V segment lost 7 bases, leaving 18 bases of the junction unmatched. Per germline, CDR1 MDHEN and CDR2 SYDVKM. The CDR3 protein is CASTITGQQGRVGYTF. For the CDR3, the DNA is TGTGCCAGCACAATTACGGGACAGCAGGGCCGGGTTGGCTACACCTTC.

V gene TRBV24-1 combines with J gene TRBJ1-1; D gene unclear. Looked up from germline, CDR1 is KGHDR and CDR2 is SFDVKD. CDR3 length: 14 residues. The V end lost 5 bases, the J end lost 4 bases, and 13 bases lay between the germline ends. The CDR3 DNA reads TGTGCCACCAGTGCCCACCCCCCGCGCACTGAAGCTTTCTTT. Its protein product is CATSAHPPRTEAFF.

This clone was seen just once. The rearrangement joins TRBV7-3 to TRBJ2-3; 7 bases map to TRBD2. The CDR3 spans 17 residues. The V segment lost 0 bases and the J segment 0 bases; nucleotides outside the gene matches: 6. Germline CDR1 reads SGHTA; CDR2 reads FQGTGA. The CDR3 sequence is CASSLTGGTTSTDTQYF. The DNA of the CDR3 is TGTGCCAGCAGCTTAACAGGCGGGACTACGAGCACAGATACGCAGTATTTT.

The gene calls are TRBV4-3 and TRBJ1-3; TRBD1 matches 8 bases. V lost 3 bases to trimming and J lost 4 bases; unmatched junction nucleotides: 11. CDR3 length equals 17 residues. Germline-derived CDR1 and CDR2 are LGHNA and YSLEER. The CDR3 DNA sequence: TGCGCCAGCAGCCACTCCCAGGACAGGGCGATAGGAAACACCATATATTTT. Amino acid sequence: CASSHSQDRAIGNTIYF.

The chain carries TRBV28 and TRBJ2-3; possibly TRBD1 or TRBD2 for D (9 bases each). Germline loops: CDR1 MDHEN, CDR2 SYDVKM. V was shortened by 2 bases and J by 4 bases, with 22 bases between the two germline ends. The CDR3 is made up of 18 amino acids. The chain's CDR3 is CASSLGTGLAGVADTQYF. The CDR3 bases are TGTGCCAGCAGTTTAGGGACAGGGTTAGCGGGAGTGGCAGATACGCAGTATTTT.

CDR3 loop: CASSLGGSTDTQYF. The CDR3 DNA reads as TGTGCCAGCAGCCTCGGGGGGAGCACAGATACGCAGTATTTT. The rearrangement uses TRBV6-5 and TRBJ2-3; TRBD2 aligns across 7 bases. Germline CDR1 MNHEY, CDR2 SVGAGI. J lost 0 bases, V lost 6 bases, and 3 bases had no gene match. The CDR3 length is 14 residues.

This clone was counted once. CDR3 bases: TGTGCCAGCAGTTTCGGGGGACTAGCGGGAAGGAGCTCCTACAATGAGCAGTTCTTC. This sequence encodes CASSFGGLAGRSSYNEQFF. This rearrangement joins TRBV28 to TRBJ2-1; 13 bases align to TRBD2. The CDR3 consists of 19 residues. The germline V gene encodes CDR1 MDHEN and CDR2 SYDVKM. V lost 3 bases to trimming and J lost 0 bases; unmatched junction nucleotides: 8.

This clone was detected only once. This rearrangement joins TRBV3-1 (or the pseudogene TRBV3-2) to TRBJ2-7; D might be TRBD1 (5 bases). Germline V gene sequence: CDR1 LGHDT, CDR2 YNNKEL (reference sequence). This CDR3 has 12 residues. Trimming left V 2 bases short and J 5 bases short, with 7 bases between. CDR3 loop: CASSQQGHEQYF. CDR3 DNA: TGTGCCAGCAGCCAACAGGGCCACGAGCAGTACTTC.

CDR3 DNA: TGTGCCAGCAGTTTACTAGCGGGAGTACTCTACGAGCAGTACTTC. Translating gives CASSLLAGVLYEQYF. The V call is TRBV28, the J call TRBJ2-7; 10 bases fit TRBD2. J was trimmed by 3 bases and V by 2 bases; bases with no gene match: 4. Germline CDR1 and CDR2: MDHEN and SYDVKM. The length of the CDR3 is 15 residues.

The chain links TRBV5-6 to TRBJ2-7, with a possible D match to TRBD1 (6 bases). This CDR3 is built from 12 residues. The V gene's germline CDR1 is SGHDT and CDR2 YYEEEE. V was pared by 2 bases and J by 4 bases, with 7 bases between. The CDR3 coding sequence is TGTGCCAGCAGCTTACAGGGTTACGAGCAGTACTTC. Translation gives CASSLQGYEQYF.

V gene TRBV5-6 combines with J gene TRBJ2-4; weak D call: TRBD1 (6 bases). Trimming stripped 5 bases from V and 8 bases from J, with 26 bases between. The CDR3 runs 17 residues. Germline CDR1 reads SGHDT; CDR2 reads YYEEEE. DNA of the CDR3: TGTGCCAGCAGATCCCACAGGGAGAGAATGAAGTTGGACATTCAGTACTTC. This codes for CASRSHRERMKLDIQYF.

J is TRBJ2-2 and V is TRBV4-3; no definite D call. This CDR3 has 12 residues. Deletions cut 4 bases from V and 4 bases from J, with 4 bases between. CDR1 is LGHNA and CDR2 is YSLEER in the germline V gene. In DNA, the CDR3 is TGCGCCAGCAGCCCCCTCACCGGGGAGCTGTTTTTT. It yields the protein CASSPLTGELFF.

The rearrangement links TRBV24-1 to TRBJ2-4, with D perhaps TRBD1 (6 bases). Germline V gene data show CDR1 as KGHDR and CDR2 as SFDVKD. The V end was cut by 3 bases, the J end by 7 bases, with 21 bases between. The CDR3 consists of 17 residues. CDR3 protein: CATSDAAPTGYGNIQYF. In DNA, the CDR3 is TGTGCCACCAGTGATGCTGCCCCAACAGGGTACGGGAACATTCAGTACTTC.

J is TRBJ2-3 and V is TRBV7-2; D might be TRBD2 (7 bases). The CDR3 has 16 amino acids. Germline-derived CDR1 and CDR2 are SGHTA and FQGNSA. The germline V and J ends were trimmed by 0 bases and 3 bases, with 13 bases remaining between them. The chain's CDR3 is CASSLAGGPGTDTQYF. The DNA of the CDR3 is TGTGCCAGCAGCTTAGCGGGGGGGCCGGGGACAGATACGCAGTATTTT.